This T cell receptor beta chain emerged from a study of CD8 T cells in cerebrospinal fluid in Alzheimer's disease. By frequency, this clonotype is large. Its specificity is unknown. The CDR3 consists of 13 residues. Germline values: CDR1 LGHDT, CDR2 YNNKEL (reference sequence). Findings and caveats of the study: Healthy subjects less often had a clone of at least 3% than Alzheimer's patients.

CSF cells underwent 10X single-cell V(D)J and 5' gene-expression profiling. With the 10x single-cell sequencing reads reprocessed, TCRdb shows one record per CDR3 protein and no DNA. This repertoire includes approximately 820 distinct CDR3 sequences. The rearrangement joins TRBV3-1 to TRBJ2-1; TCRdb's D call of TRBD1 is untestable without DNA. The TCR comes from a human donor with Parkinson's disease. The sample consisted of cerebrospinal fluid. CDR3 sequence: CASSQTSPGEQFF.